Below are 6 T cell receptor beta chains sequenced from a single sample in a study of cytomegalovirus exposure and HLA in healthy donors. The PCR had 60 Vbeta and 13 Jbeta primers. The table came from immunoSEQ multiplex PCR; TCRdb's copy has only in-frame clones and leaves some out. This sample has 150,000 to 200,000 clones; 84% occur once, and the top ten carry 0.25% to 0.3%. Sequencing used PBMCs. The receptors come from a boy under 18 in good health and CMV-seronegative.

V usage is TRBV6-5 and J usage is TRBJ2-5, with D possibly TRBD2 on 5 matching bases. The J call may not be correct, given that the DNA end is closer to TRBJ2-7. Germline CDR1 and CDR2: MNHEY and SVGAGI. This CDR3 is 12 amino acids long. In DNA form, the CDR3 reads TGTGCCAGCAGTGGGAGCTCCTACGAGCAGTACTTC. Its translation is CASSGSSYEQYF.

The rearrangement uses TRBV15 and TRBJ2-7, with 10 bases that match TRBD2. The V and J ends lost 5 bases and 7 bases, in that order; junction bases with no gene match: 8. Germline assignment: CDR1 LNHNV and CDR2 YYDKDF (reference sequence). This CDR3 is 14 amino acids long. CDR3 coding DNA: TGTGCCACCAGCGGAACTAGCGGGGCCGTGGAGCAGTACTTC. This codes for CATSGTSGAVEQYF.

V usage is TRBV5-6 and J usage is TRBJ1-2; unclear D gene. The CDR3 is 14 residues long. Germline CDR1 reads SGHDT; CDR2 reads YYEEEE. Trimming removed 5 bases at V and 2 bases at J, with 13 bases between. In DNA form, the CDR3 reads TGTGCCAGCAGTCTTGGCGGGGTGAACTATGGCTACACCTTC. It specifies CASSLGGVNYGYTF.

This chain joins TRBV5-4 and TRBJ2-1; 9 nucleotides match TRBD1. V shed 3 bases, J shed 5 bases, and the junction held 3 bases outside the gene matches. In germline, CDR1 is SGHNT, CDR2 YYREEE (reference sequence). The CDR3 extends over 14 amino acids. The CDR3 DNA reads as TGTGCCAGCAGCTGGTGGACAGGGGACAATGAGCAGTTCTTC. Its translation: CASSWWTGDNEQFF.

This rearrangement joins TRBV9 to TRBJ2-1, with 8 bases lining up with TRBD2. Germline-derived CDR1 and CDR2 are SGDLS and YYNGEE. This CDR3 spans 13 amino acids. The V and J ends lost 8 bases and 8 bases, in that order; junction bases with no gene match: 9. The CDR3 loop reads CARIWTSRYEQFF. As DNA, the CDR3 is TGTGCCAGAATTTGGACTAGCCGGTATGAGCAGTTCTTC.

V gene TRBV14 combines with J gene TRBJ1-2; tentative D call: TRBD1 (5 bases). In germline, CDR1 is SGHDN, CDR2 FVKESK. Between the trimmed V and J ends, which lost 4 bases and 0 bases, there was a span of 15 bases. The CDR3 is 16 residues long. In DNA form, the CDR3 reads TGTGCCAGCAGCCGCCGCCCCAGGGTCACTAACTATGGCTACACCTTC. Its translation: CASSRRPRVTNYGYTF. The complete variable domain, with remaining parts taken from reference TRBV14 and TRBJ1-2, reads EAGVTQFPSHSVIEKGQTVTLRCDPISGHDNLYWYRRVMGKEIKFLLHFVKESKQDESGMPNNRFLAERTGGTYSTLKVQPAELEDSGVYFCASSRRPRVTNYGYTFGSGTRLTVV.